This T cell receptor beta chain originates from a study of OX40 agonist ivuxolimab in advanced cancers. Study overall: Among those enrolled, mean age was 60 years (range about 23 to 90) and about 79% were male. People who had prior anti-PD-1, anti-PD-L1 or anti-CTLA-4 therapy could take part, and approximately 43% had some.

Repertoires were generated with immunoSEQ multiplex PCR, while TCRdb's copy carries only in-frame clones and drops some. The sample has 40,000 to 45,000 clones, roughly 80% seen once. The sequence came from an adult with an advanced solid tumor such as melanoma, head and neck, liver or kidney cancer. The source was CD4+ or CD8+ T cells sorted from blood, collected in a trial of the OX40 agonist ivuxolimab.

The CDR3 coding sequence is TGTGCCAGCAGCCTTTGGGACAGGGGATCAGGTTCACCCCTCCACTTT. It yields the protein CASSLWDRGSGSPLHF. The V and J genes are TRBV14 and TRBJ1-6; 10 bases fit TRBD1. CDR3 length: 16 residues. CDR1 and CDR2 (germline): SGHDN, FVKESK. J gave up 9 bases and V 4 bases, and 9 bases lay outside the gene matches.